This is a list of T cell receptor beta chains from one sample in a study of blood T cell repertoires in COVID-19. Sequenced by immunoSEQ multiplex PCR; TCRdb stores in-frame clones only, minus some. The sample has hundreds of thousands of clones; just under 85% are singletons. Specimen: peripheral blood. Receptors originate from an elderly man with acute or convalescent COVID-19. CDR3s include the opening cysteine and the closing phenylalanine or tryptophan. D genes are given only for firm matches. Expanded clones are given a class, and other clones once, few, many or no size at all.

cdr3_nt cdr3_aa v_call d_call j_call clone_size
TGTGCCAGCAGCTTGAGAGGGGGCGCAGGGACCGGGGAGCTGTTTTTT CASSLRGGAGTGELFF TRBV7-2 TRBD1 TRBJ2-2 -
TGTGCCAGCAGTGAAGCGCTTCGGAGGGCAGCTAATGAAAAACTGTTTTTT CASSEALRRAANEKLFF TRBV6-1 - TRBJ1-4 few
TGTGCCAGCAGTCTACAGGGGGCTCGCGAAAAACTGTTTTTT CASSLQGAREKLFF TRBV28 TRBD1 TRBJ1-4 -
TGCGCCAGCAAGGGGACAGGGGATAGCACAGATACGCAGTATTTT CASKGTGDSTDTQYF TRBV5-1 TRBD1 TRBJ2-3 -
TGTGCTAGTGGTTTGGTACCAACAGGGAGATATGGCTACACCTTC CASGLVPTGRYGYTF TRBV12-5 - TRBJ1-2 once
TGTGCCAGCAGCCTAGCGGGAACCTACGAGCAGTACTTC CASSLAGTYEQYF TRBV12-3/TRBV12-4 TRBD2 TRBJ2-7 -
TGTGCCAGCACCGCGGCCGGGACACGGGTAAGCACTGAAGCTTTCTTT CASTAAGTRVSTEAFF TRBV27 - TRBJ1-1 -
TGTGCCAGCAGTGAAGCGATAGTGAGCAATCAGCCCCAGCATTTT CASSEAIVSNQPQHF TRBV2 - TRBJ1-5 -
TGTGCCAGCAGTTACTCATCCCGAGGGCCCTACGAGCAGTACTTC CASSYSSRGPYEQYF TRBV6-5 - TRBJ2-7 -
TGTGCCAGCAGCTTGCTCGGGGGAAGCACAGATACGCAGTATTTT CASSLLGGSTDTQYF TRBV5-8 - TRBJ2-3 -
TGTGCCAGCAGCTTAGCCAGGGGCCGGTACAATGAGCAGTTCTTC CASSLARGRYNEQFF TRBV11-2 - TRBJ2-1 -
TGTGCCACCAGTGATGACTTCCGGGAGACCCAGTACTTC CATSDDFRETQYF TRBV24-1 - TRBJ2-5 -
TGTGCCTGGAGTAACCGGGACAGGGGTTATTACGAGCAGTACTTC CAWSNRDRGYYEQYF TRBV30 TRBD1 TRBJ2-7 -
TGCGCCAGCAGCTTGGCCGGGACCGACCCCAGGGGGTTCACAGATACGCAGTATTTT CASSLAGTDPRGFTDTQYF TRBV5-1 TRBD1 TRBJ2-3 -
TGTGCCAGCAGCTCCCGGGGGGGGACTAGCGGGTACAATGAGCAGTTCTTC CASSSRGGTSGYNEQFF TRBV7-8 TRBD2 TRBJ2-1 -
TGTGCCAGCAGCATTCAGACAGGGGGTACTTCTGAAGCTTTCTTT CASSIQTGGTSEAFF TRBV9 TRBD1 TRBJ1-1 -
TGTGCCTGGAGTAAAGGGGTCTCACCCCTCCACTTT CAWSKGVSPLHF TRBV30 - TRBJ1-6 once
TGTGCCAGCAGCTTAGAGCAGGGTGCTGGCTACACCTTC CASSLEQGAGYTF TRBV7-9 - TRBJ1-2 -
TGTGCCAGCACTCTGGGCCATCTGGGGGCCAACGTCCTGACTTTC CASTLGHLGANVLTF TRBV3-1/TRBV3-2 - TRBJ2-6 -
TGTGCCAGCAGTGAGGGACAGGGGAACGCCTTC CASSEGQGNAF TRBV2 TRBD1 TRBJ1-2 -
TGTGCCAGCAGCCTAGCAATCGGCGAGCAGTACTTC CASSLAIGEQYF TRBV7-9 - TRBJ2-7 -
TGTGCCAGCAGGAAAAAGCGAACAACGACTAAGTTGAGCTCCTACGAGCAGTACTTC CASRKKRTTTKLSSYEQYF TRBV21-1 - TRBJ2-7 -
TGTGCCAGCAGAGCGACTAGCGGGGTCTGGGATACGCAGTATTTT CASRATSGVWDTQYF TRBV5-4 TRBD2 TRBJ2-3 -
TGTGCCAGCAGCTTAGGTCTGTCTGATACGCAGTATTTT CASSLGLSDTQYF TRBV7-8 - TRBJ2-3 -
TGTGCCAGTACCGACGACAGAAGCTCCTACAATGAGCAGTTCTTC CASTDDRSSYNEQFF TRBV19 - TRBJ2-1 -
TGTGCCAGCAGCCTTGGGACAGGGCATTCACCCCTCCACTTT CASSLGTGHSPLHF TRBV6-6 TRBD1 TRBJ1-6 -
TGTGCTAGTGGTTTGGTACCGGGTAGCGAGAGTAGTAACAATGAGCAGTTCTTC CASGLVPGSESSNNEQFF TRBV12-5 - TRBJ2-1 -
TGTGCCACCTCCACGCTTTTTACAGCTTACTGCACCTTC CATSTLFTAYCTF TRBV2 - TRBJ1-2 -
TGTGCCAGCAGACCGACAGCGAACACTGAAGCTTTCTTT CASRPTANTEAFF TRBV6-6 - TRBJ1-1 -
TGCGCCAGCAGTGAGGGAACAGGGGACACCGGGGAGCTGTTTTTT CASSEGTGDTGELFF TRBV10-2 TRBD1 TRBJ2-2 once
TGCGCCAGCTCCCGTGGGAACCCTCAGGGGGAGGCTTTCTTT CASSRGNPQGEAFF TRBV5-1 TRBD1 TRBJ1-1 -
TGTGCCAGCTCACCACCCCAGGGGACTAACTATGGCTACACCTTC CASSPPQGTNYGYTF TRBV18 - TRBJ1-2 -
TGTGCCAGCAGGGGGACTAGCGGCACAGATACGCAGTATTTT CASRGTSGTDTQYF TRBV11-1 TRBD2 TRBJ2-3 -
TGTGCCAGCAGTTTAGCCGCGGAATACCTTGGCTACACCTTC CASSLAAEYLGYTF TRBV28 - TRBJ1-2 -
TGTGCCAGCAGCTTAGCCGGGACAGGGCCCTACGAGCAGTACTTC CASSLAGTGPYEQYF TRBV7-9 TRBD1 TRBJ2-7 once
TGCGCCAGCAGCCCGCGGGGACAGGGTCATCTTCTCGGCACAGATACGCAGTATTTT CASSPRGQGHLLGTDTQYF TRBV5-1 TRBD1 TRBJ2-3 once
TGTGCCAGTAGTGGTCCCGGAGGGAAGATCTTAAATGAGCAGTTCTTC CASSGPGGKILNEQFF TRBV19 - TRBJ2-1 -
TGCGCCAGCAGTTTTACAGGGGGAGGGAACACTGAAGCTTTCTTT CASSFTGGGNTEAFF TRBV5-1 TRBD1 TRBJ1-1 -
TGCAGCGGCAGACAGGGTCTTGCAACTAATGAAAAACTGTTTTTT CSGRQGLATNEKLFF TRBV29-1 TRBD1 TRBJ1-4 -
TGTGCCAGCAGCCTGCCTGCGGCGTACGGCTACACCTTC CASSLPAAYGYTF TRBV7-2 - TRBJ1-2 -
TGTGCCAGCAGCAAAGCGGAGACAGGGGCAACCGGGGAGCTGTTTTTT CASSKAETGATGELFF TRBV21-1 - TRBJ2-2 -
TGTGCCAGCAGCGCCAGCGTTAACACCGGGGAGCTGTTTTTT CASSASVNTGELFF TRBV9 - TRBJ2-2 once
TGTGCCAGCAGCTTACAGGGAAGGACTGAAGCTTTCTTT CASSLQGRTEAFF TRBV7-9 - TRBJ1-1 -
TGTGCCTGGAGCCCCGGGAGACTAGCGGGAGGGAACGAGCAGTACTTC CAWSPGRLAGGNEQYF TRBV30 TRBD2 TRBJ2-7 -
TGCGCCAGCAGTGACACTACAGGACAGCTAAGCAATCAGCCCCAGCATTTT CASSDTTGQLSNQPQHF TRBV10-2 - TRBJ1-5 once
TGCGCCAGCAGCCAAGCGCGGACCCGGGACAGGCAGTATTTT CASSQARTRDRQYF TRBV4-1 TRBD1 TRBJ2-3 -
TGCGCCAGCAGCTTGGATTTAAACAGGGGGCGCCGTTCGGTGAACACTGAAGCTTTCTTT CASSLDLNRGRRSVNTEAFF TRBV5-1 TRBD1 TRBJ1-1 -
TGTGCCAGCAGTGAAAGGACAGGGTATAATGAGCAGTTCTTC CASSERTGYNEQFF TRBV6-1 TRBD1 TRBJ2-1 -
TGCGCCAGCAGTGAGGAATATTTCGGCAGGGGGCGTTCTGGGGCCAACGTCCTGACTTTC CASSEEYFGRGRSGANVLTF TRBV10-2 TRBD1 TRBJ2-6 -